This is a list of T cell receptor beta chains from one sample in a study of blood T cell repertoires in COVID-19. Clones were sequenced by immunoSEQ multiplex PCR, and TCRdb holds only the in-frame ones, with some missing. This table has 100,000 to 150,000 clones, about four fifths appearing once. Sequenced input: peripheral blood. The origin of the receptors is a woman aged 55-70 years with acute or convalescent COVID-19. The CDR3 runs from the conserved cysteine through the conserved F or W. Each record gives: J gene, V gene, clone size, D gene, CDR3 DNA, CDR3 protein. The D gene is left open where the match is weak. Some rows have no size entry. The others give once, few or many, or a class for an expanded clone.

>TRBJ1-2|TRBV6-6|-|TRBD1
TGTGCCAGCAGGGGGGGACAGGGTCGCGGCTACACCTTC
CASRGGQGRGYTF
>TRBJ1-1|TRBV11-2|-|-
TGTGCCAGCAGCTTCTCCGGCCTCGGGGGAACTGAAGCTTTCTTT
CASSFSGLGGTEAFF
>TRBJ2-5|TRBV7-2|-|TRBD1
TGTGCCAGCAGCTTAGCGGGGACAGTCCCAGAGACCCAGTACTTC
CASSLAGTVPETQYF
>TRBJ1-1|TRBV7-9|once|-
TGTGCCAGCAGCTTATCGCGGGGGAGCGATATGAACACTGAAGCTTTCTTT
CASSLSRGSDMNTEAFF
>TRBJ1-1|TRBV7-9|-|-
TGTGCCAGCAGCTTGACAGGCGCCTTGAACACTGAAGCTTTCTTT
CASSLTGALNTEAFF
>TRBJ1-2|TRBV7-9|-|-
TGTGCCAGCAGCCAACAGGACTATGGCTACACCTTC
CASSQQDYGYTF
>TRBJ1-5|TRBV5-4|-|-
TGTGCCAGCAGCTTAGCCGGGGTAGGTCAGCCCCAGCATTTT
CASSLAGVGQPQHF
>TRBJ2-7|TRBV5-6|-|-
TGTGCCAGCAGCGGCGAGCAACGCGGGATCTACGAGCAGTACTTC
CASSGEQRGIYEQYF
>TRBJ1-2|TRBV5-1|-|TRBD1
TGCGCCAGCAGCCTTTACGAAGGGGGCAGGCCCTATGGCTACACCTTC
CASSLYEGGRPYGYTF
>TRBJ1-6|TRBV5-4|-|-
TGTGCCAGCAGTACGGTGAGGAATTCACCCCTCCACTTT
CASSTVRNSPLHF
>TRBJ1-6|TRBV10-2|-|TRBD1
TGCGCCAGCAGTGAGTTTACAGGGGGCAGGAATTCACCCCTCCACTTT
CASSEFTGGRNSPLHF
>TRBJ1-6|TRBV12-5|-|-
TGTGCTAGTGGTTCGAGGGAAAGGACACCCCTCCACTTT
CASGSRERTPLHF
>TRBJ1-3|TRBV7-2|-|-
TGTGCCAGCAGCCTTTCTACAGGCAGCTCTGGAAACACCATATATTTT
CASSLSTGSSGNTIYF
>TRBJ2-1|TRBV7-3|-|TRBD2
TGTGCCAGCAGCTCACTAGCGGGGGACAATGAGCAGTTCTTC
CASSSLAGDNEQFF
>TRBJ1-1|TRBV6-5|-|-
TGTGCCAGCAGTTACTCGAGAAACACTGAAGCTTTCTTT
CASSYSRNTEAFF
>TRBJ2-1|TRBV5-1|-|-
TGCGCCAGCACATCGGGGGGCCCATACAATGAGCAGTTCTTC
CASTSGGPYNEQFF
>TRBJ1-1|TRBV27|once|-
TGTGCCAGCAGGGCCTCGAACACTGAAGCTTTCTTT
CASRASNTEAFF
>TRBJ2-5|TRBV7-9|-|-
TGTGCCAGCAGTATACCGGGGGTCCGAGAGACCCAGTACTTC
CASSIPGVRETQYF
>TRBJ1-4|TRBV19|-|-
TGTGCCAGTAGTATGCGGATTTGGGATGAAAAACTGTTTTTT
CASSMRIWDEKLFF
>TRBJ1-1|TRBV6-5|-|-
TGTGCCAGCAGCCTACTATATTGGGACACTGAAGCTTTCTTT
CASSLLYWDTEAFF
>TRBJ1-3|TRBV18|-|-
TGTGCCAGCTCACCAACTCCCGCAGGGTCTGGAAACACCATATATTTT
CASSPTPAGSGNTIYF
>TRBJ2-5|TRBV19|-|TRBD1
TGTGCCAGTCCGGCCTACAGGGGGTTCCAAGAGACCCAGTACTTC
CASPAYRGFQETQYF
>TRBJ1-1|TRBV5-6|medium-sized|TRBD1
TGTGCCAGCAGCCCTAGACAGGGGCGAACGGAGGCTTTCTTT
CASSPRQGRTEAFF
>TRBJ2-1|TRBV24-1|few|TRBD2
TGTGCCACCAGTGCCGCTATGCTTAGTTTAGCGGGGGCCAACTTAGGTGGCGAGCAGTTCTTC
CATSAAMLSLAGANLGGEQFF
>TRBJ2-5|TRBV18|-|-
TGTGCCAGCTCACCACCTTCACAGGTGGGAGAGACCCAGTACTTC
CASSPPSQVGETQYF
>TRBJ1-1|TRBV6-1|-|-
TGTGCCAGCAGTGAGGGGGGGCCCAAGTATGGCACTGAAGCTTTCTTT
CASSEGGPKYGTEAFF
>TRBJ2-1|TRBV6-6|few|TRBD2
TGTGCCAGCAGTTACCTTGGGACTAGCCGGTATGAGCAGTTCTTC
CASSYLGTSRYEQFF
>TRBJ2-3|TRBV5-1|-|TRBD2
TGCGCCAGCAGCCATGGAGGGCTAGCGGGTCGGACTAGCACAGATACGCAGTATTTT
CASSHGGLAGRTSTDTQYF
>TRBJ1-4|TRBV7-2|-|-
TGTGCCAGCAGCTTGACAGGATGGGATGAAAAACTGTTTTTT
CASSLTGWDEKLFF
>TRBJ1-3|TRBV5-4|-|-
TGTGCCAGCAGCTTGGAGACAGCCCTCTCTGGAAACACCATATATTTT
CASSLETALSGNTIYF
>TRBJ2-6|TRBV7-9|-|-
TGTGCCAGCAGCTTAGTATTTGGGGCCAACGTCCTGACTTTC
CASSLVFGANVLTF
>TRBJ1-1|TRBV10-3|-|-
TGTGCCATCAGTGAGCGCGGGGAGGGGAAAGCTTTCTTT
CAISERGEGKAFF
>TRBJ2-3|TRBV29-1|-|-
TGCAGCGTTGTCGAGGATACGCAGTATTTT
CSVVEDTQYF
>TRBJ2-5|TRBV9|-|-
TGTGCCAGCAGCCCCCGGGACTCACGGTTGGAGACCCAGTACTTC
CASSPRDSRLETQYF
>TRBJ1-5|TRBV6-5|-|-
TGTGCCAGCAGTTACTCGTGGAGGGCGGATCAGCCCCAGCATTTT
CASSYSWRADQPQHF
>TRBJ1-1|TRBV7-9|-|TRBD1
TGTGCCAGCAGCGGGACAGTGAACACTGAAGCTTTCTTT
CASSGTVNTEAFF
>TRBJ1-6|TRBV10-3|-|-
TGTGCCATCAGTGATGTCCTGGGAGGGCCCGATTCACCCCTCCACTTT
CAISDVLGGPDSPLHF
>TRBJ1-5|TRBV15|-|TRBD1
TGTGCCACCAGCAGAGCCAGGCCGGGTTCAGGGGGGCTCCGGGGCAATCAGCCCCAGCATTTT
CATSRARPGSGGLRGNQPQHF
>TRBJ1-3|TRBV6-5|-|TRBD1
TGTGCCAGCGTTATTCAGGGGGGTGGAAACACCATATATTTT
CASVIQGGGNTIYF
>TRBJ2-2|TRBV11-2|large|-
TGTGCCAGCAGTAGTCGGGACACCGGGGAGCTGTTTTTT
CASSSRDTGELFF
>TRBJ1-5|TRBV19|-|-
TGTGCCAGTAGTATAATTGCAGGGATCCAGCCCCAGCATTTT
CASSIIAGIQPQHF